This TCR beta chain was obtained from a study of blood T cell repertoires in COVID-19. About the study: T cells, B-cell-depleted T cells, or PBMCs provided the cDNA or gDNA that served as material.

With 4 bases removed from V and 4 bases from J, the gap between germline ends came to 14 bases. The CDR3 is made up of 14 amino acids. Per germline, CDR1 SGHRS and CDR2 YFSETQ. Sequencing used immunoSEQ multiplex PCR; TCRdb keeps in-frame clones, though not all of them. The data hold fewer than 250,000 clones, with 88% observed a single time. This clonotype originated in a woman in her sixties or seventies with acute or convalescent COVID-19. Sequencing input: peripheral blood. The V call is TRBV5-1, the J call TRBJ2-5, with D possibly being TRBD1 (7 bases). The CDR3 nucleotides are TGCGCCAGCAGCACCGCAGGGGGGAGAGAGACCCAGTACTTC. The encoded protein is CASSTAGGRETQYF.